This T cell receptor beta chain was recovered during a study of shared clonotypes between healthy human individuals. Study summary: Each donor's CD8 memory used one plate, CD8 naive two, each CD4 subset three.

The CDR3 has 14 residues. V gave up 2 bases and J gave up 7 bases; unmatched junction bases: 6. Germline CDR1 is MGHRA and CDR2 is YSYEKL. The study's findings and limits: All-four-donor shared clonotypes had higher generation probabilities than non-shared clonotypes did.

Of note for this clone: Its antigen is as yet unknown.

Generated by immunoSEQ multiplex PCR, the TCRdb table keeps only in-frame clones and is missing some. The sample yields about 600,000 clones, around 97% seen once. This sequence joins TRBV4-1 and TRBJ1-2; 8 nucleotides line up with TRBD1. This TCR was recovered from a woman in her thirties in good health. Specimen: naive CD4+ T cells sorted from blood. The subset: CD45RA+ positively selected. The CDR3 region is CASSQKDRAAGYTF. In nucleotides, the CDR3 is TGCGCCAGCAGCCAAAAGGACAGGGCGGCTGGCTACACCTTC.